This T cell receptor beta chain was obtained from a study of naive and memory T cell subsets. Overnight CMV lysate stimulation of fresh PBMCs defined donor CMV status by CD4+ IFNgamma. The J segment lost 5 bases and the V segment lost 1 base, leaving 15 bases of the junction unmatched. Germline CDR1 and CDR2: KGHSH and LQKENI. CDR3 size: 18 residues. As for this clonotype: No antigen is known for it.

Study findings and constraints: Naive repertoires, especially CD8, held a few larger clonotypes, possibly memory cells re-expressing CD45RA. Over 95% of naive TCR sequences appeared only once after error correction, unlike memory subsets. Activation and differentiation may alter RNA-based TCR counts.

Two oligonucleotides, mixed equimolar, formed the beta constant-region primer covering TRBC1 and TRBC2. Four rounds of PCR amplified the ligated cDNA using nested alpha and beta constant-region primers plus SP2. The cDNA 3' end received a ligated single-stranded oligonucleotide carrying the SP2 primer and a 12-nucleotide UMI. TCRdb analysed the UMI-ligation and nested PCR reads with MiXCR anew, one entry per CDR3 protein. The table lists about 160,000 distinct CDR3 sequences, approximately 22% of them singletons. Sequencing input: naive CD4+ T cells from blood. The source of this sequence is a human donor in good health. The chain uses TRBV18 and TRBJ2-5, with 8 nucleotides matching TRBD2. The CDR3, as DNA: TGTGCCAGCTCACCACTCCCCACGGGGGGGCCCGCGATTGAGACCCAGTACTTC. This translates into CASSPLPTGGPAIETQYF.